This entry concerns a single TCR beta chain. Its cognate antigen is unknown. CDR1 is SGHAT and CDR2 is FQNNGV in the germline V gene. This CDR3 comprises 15 residues. Trimming removed 4 bases from V and 1 base from J, with 13 bases in between. This sample was taken from a study of cytomegalovirus exposure and HLA in healthy donors. As for the study in general: Among a few hundred genotyped donors, around 80% fell in the Caucasian-associated ancestry cluster. General observations from the study: There were reportedly fewer N-insertions in an Asian-associated ancestry cluster than the roughly 670-donor mean, in a later analysis. Researchers catalogued about 150 TCR beta chains as cytomegalovirus-associated.

13 Jbeta primers and 60 Vbeta primers were used for the PCR. Method: immunoSEQ multiplex PCR; TCRdb's copy keeps in-frame clones and lacks some. The sample has 65,000 to 85,000 clones; roughly 70% are singletons. The TCR originated in a man between 60 and 70 years old in good health and CMV-seropositive. The J gene is TRBJ2-5, the V gene TRBV11-2; a possible D gene is TRBD1 (5 bases). Sequenced: PBMCs. The CDR3 loop reads CASSSDRGFQETQYF. CDR3 coding DNA: TGTGCCAGCAGCTCCGATAGGGGTTTCCAAGAGACCCAGTACTTC.